The 13 T cell receptor beta chains reported below all come from one sample, sequenced in a study of cytomegalovirus exposure and HLA in healthy donors. Use of 60 Vbeta and 13 Jbeta primers characterized the PCR. The data were produced by immunoSEQ multiplex PCR, yet TCRdb's version contains in-frame clones alone and is incomplete. Of around 150,000 clones in the sample, more than 70% were seen once. Sample: PBMCs. The receptors were sampled from a male donor in good health and CMV-seronegative.

The chain couples TRBV5-6 to TRBJ1-2; 7 nucleotides line up with TRBD1. Trimming took 6 bases from V and 4 from J; bases not matched to a gene: 9. The CDR3 spans 14 residues. Germline lookup yields CDR1 SGHDT and CDR2 YYEEEE. The CDR3 is CASTLDRFPYGYTF. CDR3 in DNA: TGTGCCAGCACCCTGGACAGGTTCCCCTATGGCTACACCTTC.

The V and J genes are TRBV2 and TRBJ1-1; D might be TRBD1 (5 bases). The CDR3 has 14 residues. Trimming left V 7 bases short and J 4 bases short, with 16 bases between. Germline values: CDR1 SNHLY, CDR2 FYNNEI. CDR3 sequence: CASTLEGAGTEAFF. The CDR3 DNA reads TGTGCCAGCACCCTCGAAGGGGCCGGCACTGAAGCTTTCTTT.

This chain uses TRBV19 with TRBJ1-2, with 11 bases identical to TRBD1. Per the germline V gene, CDR1 is LNHDA and CDR2 is SQIVND (reference sequence). The CDR3 contains 15 residues. V gave up 3 bases and J gave up 5 bases; unmatched junction bases: 5. CDR3 bases: TGTGCCAGTAGTATTGTCGGGACAGGGGGTTATGGCTACACCTTC. Translation gives CASSIVGTGGYGYTF.

The chain employs TRBV4-1 and TRBJ1-1, with D maybe TRBD1 (5 bases). Germline CDR1 reads MGHRA; CDR2 reads YSYEKL. This CDR3 comprises 13 residues. V was pared by 1 base and J by 7 bases, with 10 bases between. CDR3 amino acids: CASSQVPGDEAFF. CDR3 in DNA: TGCGCCAGCAGCCAAGTGCCGGGGGATGAAGCTTTCTTT.

CDR3 in amino acids: CASSWGGGSATEAFF. DNA for the CDR3: TGTGCCAGCAGCTGGGGAGGGGGGTCAGCCACTGAAGCTTTCTTT. The rearrangement links TRBV7-2 to TRBJ1-1; D might be TRBD1 (6 bases). The CDR3 has 15 amino acids. Germline loops: CDR1 SGHTA, CDR2 FQGNSA. Trimming pared 4 bases from V and 4 bases from J, leaving 16 bases between.

J is TRBJ2-5 and V is TRBV7-2, with a weak D call TRBD1 (5 bases). V was trimmed by 3 bases and J by 1 base, leaving 9 bases between them. The CDR3 extends over 14 amino acids. Germline assignment: CDR1 SGHTA and CDR2 FQGNSA. The chain's CDR3 is CASSFRQTQETQYF. CDR3 nucleotides: TGTGCCAGCAGCTTTCGACAGACCCAAGAGACCCAGTACTTC.

The chain uses TRBV6-1 and TRBJ2-2, with 13 bases matching TRBD2. The CDR3 sequence is 20 residues long. CDR1 MNHNS and CDR2 SASEGT come from the germline V gene. V was pared by 0 bases and J by 4 bases, with 11 bases of the junction left unmatched. The CDR3 nucleotides are TGTGCCAGCAGTGAAGCGGGGAAGAGGACTAGCGGGGGCGGCACCGGGGAGCTGTTTTTT. Amino acid sequence: CASSEAGKRTSGGGTGELFF.

V usage is TRBV29-1 and J usage is TRBJ2-1, with TRBD1 as a possible D gene (6 bases). Germline CDR1 SQVTM, CDR2 ANQGSEA. The CDR3 is 14 amino acids. V gave up 7 bases and J gave up 6 bases, with 19 bases separating them. For the CDR3, the DNA is TGCAGCGCCCTACAGGGCCTCTGGGGCAATGAGCAGTTCTTC. This translates into CSALQGLWGNEQFF.

This chain links TRBV2 with TRBJ2-2, with D perhaps matching TRBD1 (5 bases). CDR1 is SNHLY, CDR2 FYNNEI, per germline. Trimming took 6 bases from V and 2 from J, leaving 10 bases between them. The CDR3 length is 14 residues. The CDR3 DNA is TGTGCCAGCAGGGCCGACAGCAACACCGGGGAGCTGTTTTTT. It encodes CASRADSNTGELFF.

V usage is TRBV5-6 and J usage is TRBJ2-7, with D maybe TRBD2 (5 bases). The CDR3 extends over 15 amino acids. Germline CDR1 is SGHDT and CDR2 is YYEEEE. The V end was cut by 1 base, the J end by 6 bases, with 17 bases between. In nucleotides, the CDR3 is TGTGCCAGCAGCTTGCTCGTGGACCTCGGAGGCGAGCAGTACTTC. It yields the protein CASSLLVDLGGEQYF.

This chain connects TRBV28 to TRBJ1-3, with 9 bases matching TRBD1. The CDR3 runs to 13 residues. With V trimmed by 5 bases and J by 5 bases, 1 base remained unmatched. Germline CDR1 is MDHEN and CDR2 is SYDVKM. CDR3 nucleotide sequence: TGTGCCAGCAGTGGGACAGGGAGAAACACCATATATTTT. This gives the protein CASSGTGRNTIYF. Full variable domain (rest looked up from reference TRBV28 and TRBJ1-3): DVKVTQSSRYLVKRTGEKVFLECVQDMDHENMFWYRQDPGLGLRLIYFSYDVKMKEKGDIPEGYSVSREKKERFSLILESASTNQTSMYLCASSGTGRNTIYFGEGSWLTVV.

This chain links TRBV30 with TRBJ1-5; no clear D gene. Looked up from germline, CDR1 is GTSNPN and CDR2 is SVGIG (reference sequence). CDR3 length equals 16 residues. Trimming took 0 bases from V and 3 from J, leaving 15 bases between them. This CDR3 reads CAWSVAGTVFNQPQHF. CDR3 nucleotides: TGTGCCTGGAGTGTCGCCGGAACAGTCTTCAATCAGCCCCAGCATTTT.

For the CDR3, the DNA is TGTGCCAGTACCAGGGCGGGACAGGGATTCAATCAGCCCCAGCATTTT. It codes for CASTRAGQGFNQPQHF. The rearrangement joins TRBV19 to TRBJ1-5, with TRBD1 matching over 9 bases. The V segment lost 7 bases and the J segment 3 bases; nucleotides outside the gene matches: 10. The CDR3 sequence is 16 residues long. Germline lookup yields CDR1 LNHDA and CDR2 SQIVND (reference sequence).